Shown below are 20 T cell receptor beta chains from a single sample sequenced in a study of blood T cell repertoires in COVID-19. Assay: immunoSEQ multiplex PCR; the TCRdb copy retains only in-frame clones and omits some. The table lists some 90,000 clones, about 70% of them singletons. The source material was peripheral blood. These TCRs come from a woman in her sixties or seventies in a cohort sampled during active or convalescent COVID-19.

This clone was seen a single time. The chain recombines TRBV14 with TRBJ2-6; 8 bases align to TRBD1. Trimming took 5 bases from V and 4 from J; bases not matched to a gene: 16. The CDR3 sequence is 19 residues long. Germline V gives CDR1 SGHDN, CDR2 FVKESK. Here the CDR3 reads CASSRATDRDVSGANVLTF. In DNA, the CDR3 is TGTGCCAGCAGCAGAGCTACGGACAGGGACGTTTCGGGGGCCAACGTCCTGACTTTC.

The genes are TRBV10-1 and TRBJ1-1; 10 nucleotides agree with TRBD1. The V segment lost 2 bases and the J segment 4 bases; nucleotides outside the gene matches: 7. Per the germline V gene, CDR1 is WNHNN and CDR2 is SYGVQD (reference sequence). The CDR3 runs 16 residues. CDR3 DNA sequence: TGCGCCAGCAGTGAGGGGGGGGACAGGGGATTCACTGAAGCTTTCTTT. It translates to CASSEGGDRGFTEAFF.

This clone came up once. The CDR3 region has the DNA TGTGCCAGCACCAGGACTAGCGGGGGGGCAACGAACACCGGGGAGCTGTTTTTT. Protein: CASTRTSGGATNTGELFF. V is TRBV11-2 and J is TRBJ2-2, with 15 nucleotides matching TRBD2. Germline V gene lookup returns CDR1 SGHAT and CDR2 FQNNGV. The V gene end was trimmed by 7 bases and the J gene end by 0 bases; junction bases not matched to a gene: 6. The CDR3 runs to 18 residues.

The rearrangement uses TRBV5-1 and TRBJ1-2, with 10 bases lining up with TRBD1. The CDR3 length is 14 residues. Germline CDR1 and CDR2: SGHRS and YFSETQ. V lost 5 bases, J lost 6 bases, and 7 bases stayed unmatched. Here the CDR3 DNA reads TGCGCCAGCAGTACGGGACAGGGGTTCGATGGCTACACCTTC. Its protein product is CASSTGQGFDGYTF.

The chain's CDR3 is CASTGGTTNEKLFF. CDR3 DNA: TGTGCCAGCACGGGGGGAACAACTAATGAAAAACTGTTTTTT. The chain is built from TRBV2 and TRBJ1-4; D is possibly TRBD1 (5 bases). In germline, CDR1 is SNHLY, CDR2 FYNNEI. There are 14 residues in the CDR3. V was trimmed by 7 bases and J by 0 bases, leaving 9 bases between them. Combining the CDR3 with reference TRBV2 and TRBJ1-4 gives the whole variable domain EPEVTQTPSHQVTQMGQEVILRCVPISNHLYFYWYRQILGQKVEFLVSFYNNEISEKSEIFDDQFSVERPDGSNFTLKIRSTKLEDSAMYFCASTGGTTNEKLFFGSGTQLSVL.

Comment on this clone: Germline and junction disagree at one end, which may indicate a read error. CDR3: CASSITKGASNHF. CDR3 nucleotide sequence: TGTGCCAGTAGTATTACGAAGGGGGCCTCGAACCACTTC. The rearrangement joins TRBV19 to TRBJ2-5; 7 nucleotides agree with TRBD1. Germline V gene data show CDR1 as LNHDA and CDR2 as SQIVND (reference sequence). CDR3 length: 13 residues.

The chain couples TRBV25-1 to TRBJ2-7; 8 bases map to TRBD1. The junction had 12 bases not matched to a gene; V was cut back by 2 bases and J by 3 bases. The length of the CDR3 is 17 residues. Per the germline V gene, CDR1 is MGHDK and CDR2 is SYGVNS. The DNA for the CDR3 is TGTGCCAGCAGTGAAATAAGGACAGGGCTCCTCTGCTACGAGCAGTACTTC. It specifies CASSEIRTGLLCYEQYF.

V is TRBV5-4 and J is TRBJ2-5; maybe TRBD2 (7 bases). CDR3 length equals 14 residues. Germline V gene sequence: CDR1 SGHNT, CDR2 YYREEE (reference sequence). V was clipped by 6 bases and J by 4 bases, with 16 bases between them. The chain's CDR3 is CASTSRGGRETQYF. In DNA, the CDR3 is TGTGCCAGCACCTCGAGGGGGGGGCGAGAGACCCAGTACTTC.

This clone has just one count. The V gene is TRBV7-2, the J gene TRBJ2-5, with 11 positions matching TRBD2. The V gene end was trimmed by 5 bases and the J gene end by 1 base; junction bases not matched to a gene: 3. CDR3 size: 15 residues. CDR1 and CDR2 (germline): SGHTA, FQGNSA. The CDR3 DNA reads TGTGCCAGCAGCGTGACTAGCGGGGCCCAAGAGACCCAGTACTTC. Its protein product is CASSVTSGAQETQYF.

The chain couples TRBV20-1 to TRBJ1-1, with D unclear. Trimming removed 1 base at V and 5 bases at J, with 5 bases between. The germline gives CDR1 DFQATT, CDR2 SNEGSKA (reference sequence). The CDR3 consists of 11 residues. Written as DNA, the CDR3 is TGCAGTGCTAGAGGAGCGACTGAAGCTTTCTTT. Its translation: CSARGATEAFF.

This chain uses TRBV7-3 with TRBJ2-3; a possible D gene is TRBD2 (6 bases). The V end lost 4 bases, the J end lost 0 bases, and 8 bases lay between the germline ends. The CDR3 has 14 amino acids. The germline CDR1 and CDR2 sequences are SGHTA and FQGTGA. The CDR3 spells CASSSGTSTDTQYF. The CDR3 DNA follows: TGTGCCAGCAGCTCCGGGACTAGCACAGATACGCAGTATTTT. Combining the CDR3 with reference TRBV7-3 and TRBJ2-3 gives the whole variable domain GAGVSQTPSNKVTEKGKYVELRCDPISGHTALYWYRQSLGQGPEFLIYFQGTGAADDSGLPNDRFFAVRPEGSVSTLKIQRTERGDSAVYLCASSSGTSTDTQYFGPGTRLTVL.

This chain connects TRBV6-5 to TRBJ1-6, with TRBD1 matching 7 bases. This CDR3 spans 16 amino acids. Per the germline V gene, CDR1 is MNHEY and CDR2 is SVGAGI. The V and J ends lost 2 bases and 9 bases, in that order; junction bases with no gene match: 10. In DNA form, the CDR3 reads TGTGCCAGCAGTTACCAAAGACAGGGTAGGGCTTCACCCCTCCACTTT. It translates to CASSYQRQGRASPLHF.

The rearrangement joins TRBV5-6 to TRBJ1-2; D is uncertain. This CDR3 is 14 amino acids long. Looked up from germline, CDR1 is SGHDT and CDR2 is YYEEEE. The germline V and J ends were trimmed by 0 bases and 2 bases, with 8 bases remaining between them. This chain's CDR3 is CASSLGGRNYGYTF. The CDR3, as DNA: TGTGCCAGCAGCTTGGGTGGGAGGAACTATGGCTACACCTTC.

This clone was observed a handful of times. The chain couples TRBV6-6 to TRBJ2-7, with D possibly being TRBD2 (6 bases). Germline CDR1 is MNHNY and CDR2 is SVGAGI (reference sequence). Trimming stripped 2 bases from V and 5 bases from J, with 13 bases between. The CDR3 contains 14 residues. The CDR3 is CASSYGQGGNEQYF. The DNA for the CDR3 is TGTGCCAGCAGTTACGGCCAGGGAGGTAACGAGCAGTACTTC.

The chain uses TRBV27 and TRBJ2-1, with 7 bases fitting TRBD2. The CDR3 is 17 residues long. Unmatched junction bases numbered 9, after V lost 4 bases and J lost 0 bases. Per germline, CDR1 MNHEY and CDR2 SMNVEV (reference sequence). The CDR3 DNA reads as TGTGCCAGCAGTTCGGGGATTTGGGGGGGCTCCTACAATGAGCAGTTCTTC. This sequence encodes CASSSGIWGGSYNEQFF.

This clone was detected only a few times. V gene TRBV4-1 combines with J gene TRBJ2-7; 8 bases line up with TRBD2. This CDR3 has 15 residues. The germline V gene encodes CDR1 MGHRA and CDR2 YSYEKL. V lost 5 bases and J lost 7; bases outside the gene matches: 13. The CDR3 DNA follows: TGCGCCAGCAGCGGAAACGGGGGGGCGTCCGGAGAGCAGTACTTC. The encoded protein is CASSGNGGASGEQYF.

CDR3 DNA sequence: TGTGCCTGGAGTGCTCGGGGGAATCAGCCCCAGCATTTT. It translates to CAWSARGNQPQHF. The J gene is TRBJ1-5, the V gene TRBV30, with D perhaps TRBD1 (5 bases). This CDR3 is 13 amino acids long. Per germline, CDR1 GTSNPN and CDR2 SVGIG (reference sequence). V gave up 1 base and J gave up 4 bases, with 8 bases separating them.

DNA of the CDR3: TGCGCCAGCAGCCAATCGGGACTAGAATTCTACAATGAGCAGTTCTTC. Translating it yields CASSQSGLEFYNEQFF. J is TRBJ2-1 and V is TRBV4-1, with 8 bases matching TRBD2. CDR1 is MGHRA, CDR2 YSYEKL, per germline. The CDR3 spans 16 residues. The trim removed 2 bases at V and 3 bases at J, leaving 6 bases unmatched.

The chain uses TRBV3-1 (or the pseudogene TRBV3-2) and TRBJ1-2, with 9 bases aligning to TRBD1. V dropped 0 bases and J dropped 5; count of bases not matched to a gene: 4. Germline V gene lookup returns CDR1 LGHDT and CDR2 YNNKEL (reference sequence). The CDR3 consists of 15 residues. CDR3 protein: CASSQDTGGVYGYTF. CDR3 bases: TGTGCCAGCAGCCAAGATACAGGGGGCGTTTATGGCTACACCTTC.

The chain couples TRBV4-2 to TRBJ1-2; perhaps TRBD1 as D (6 bases). V was clipped by 1 base and J by 4 bases, with 22 bases between them. The CDR3 has 18 amino acids. CDR1 and CDR2 from the germline V gene are LGHNA and YNFKEQ. CDR3 sequence reads: CASSQVPGTDQGLYGYTF. CDR3 in DNA: TGTGCCAGCAGCCAAGTCCCGGGGACCGACCAGGGGCTCTATGGCTACACCTTC.